This T cell receptor (beta chain) was retrieved from a study of cytomegalovirus exposure and HLA in healthy donors. The protocol was immunoSEQ multiplex PCR, while the TCRdb copy is restricted to in-frame clones and leaves out a portion. The table includes tens of thousands of clones, around 90% detected once. Germline-derived CDR1 and CDR2 are MDHEN and SYDVKM. The CDR3 runs 11 residues. Trimming shortened V by 6 bases and J by 7 bases, and 9 bases separated the two germline ends. Study-wide points: The classifier was said to identify cytomegalovirus status with high specificity and sensitivity. CMV antigen specificity of a few CMV-associated chains was confirmed in vitro.

This clone was seen only once. Its target is not known. The material sequenced was PBMCs. The TCR comes from a woman in her thirties in good health and CMV-seronegative. The chain employs TRBV28 and TRBJ1-2; D is possibly TRBD1 (5 bases). In DNA, the CDR3 is TGTGCCAGCAGACAGGCTGTTGGCTACACCTTC. Amino acids: CASRQAVGYTF.